This passage covers 15 T cell receptor beta chains from one sample sequenced in a study of T cell responses to AZD1222 COVID-19 vaccine. Clones were read by immunoSEQ multiplex PCR, and TCRdb kept only the in-frame ones, dropping some. Of roughly 100,000 clones in the sample, around nine tenths were seen once. The source material was peripheral blood, sampled on day 0 of AZD1222 vaccination. The origin of the receptors is an adult in good health.

This chain uses TRBV28 with TRBJ1-5; D is unclear. Trimming took 10 bases from V and 4 from J, leaving 14 bases between them. Germline-derived CDR1 and CDR2 are MDHEN and SYDVKM. This CDR3 spans 13 amino acids. The DNA for the CDR3 is TGTGCCACCCAACCCCGGGCGAATCAGCCCCAGCATTTT. Translated, it gives CATQPRANQPQHF.

V and J are TRBV2 and TRBJ2-7, with a tentative D call TRBD2 (6 bases). The CDR3 contains 11 residues. The germline V gene has CDR1 SNHLY and CDR2 FYNNEI. The germline V and J ends were trimmed by 6 bases and 5 bases, with 8 bases remaining between them. CDR3 protein: CASSGRDEQYF. As DNA, the CDR3 is TGTGCCAGCAGCGGGAGAGACGAGCAGTACTTC.

The chain uses TRBV7-2 and TRBJ1-5, with D perhaps TRBD1 (6 bases). Germline V gene sequence: CDR1 SGHTA, CDR2 FQGNSA. CDR3 length equals 15 residues. The V and J ends lost 5 bases and 7 bases respectively, with 18 bases between them. The CDR3 DNA is TGTGCCAGCAGCCTATTGTTACAGGGAGGCCAGCCCCAGCATTTT. Translated: CASSLLLQGGQPQHF. Complete variable domain (other parts from reference TRBV7-2 and TRBJ1-5): GAGVSQSPSNKVTEKGKDVELRCDPISGHTALYWYRQSLGQGLEFLIYFQGNSAPDKSGLPSDRFSAERTGGSVSTLTIQRTQQEDSAVYLCASSLLLQGGQPQHFGDGTRLSIL.

The V call is TRBV7-2, the J call TRBJ1-2; a possible D gene is TRBD1 (5 bases). The germline V gene has CDR1 SGHTA and CDR2 FQGNSA. This CDR3 is 14 amino acids long. V was cut by 5 bases and J by 4 bases, with 14 bases left in between. The CDR3 DNA sequence: TGTGCCAGCAGCCCAGGGAGGGAGGGCTATGGCTACACCTTC. It yields the protein CASSPGREGYGYTF.

The genes are TRBV7-6 and TRBJ2-3, with 9 bases lining up with TRBD2. The ends lost 2 bases at V and 4 bases at J; junction bases unmatched: 16. CDR1 is SGHVS, CDR2 FNYEAQ, per germline. The CDR3 is 19 amino acids. CDR3 sequence: CASSLLGRLAGSPPDTQYF. CDR3 coding DNA: TGTGCCAGCAGCTTATTGGGCAGGCTAGCGGGATCCCCCCCAGATACGCAGTATTTT.

This sequence joins TRBV18 and TRBJ2-7; tentatively, D is TRBD2 (6 bases). The V gene lost 2 bases and the J gene lost 7 bases, with 18 bases spanning the gap. Germline CDR1 reads KGHSH; CDR2 reads LQKENI. The CDR3 contains 15 residues. The CDR3 is CASSPVQAPRGEQYF. DNA of the CDR3: TGTGCCAGCTCACCAGTCCAGGCACCTCGGGGGGAGCAGTACTTC.

This clone was picked up one time. This chain connects TRBV4-1 to TRBJ2-2; 8 nucleotides agree with TRBD2. J lost 4 bases, V lost 5 bases, and 3 bases had no gene match. Per germline, CDR1 MGHRA and CDR2 YSYEKL. CDR3 length equals 14 residues. CDR3 residues: CASSSSGVTGELFF. For the CDR3, the DNA is TGCGCCAGCAGCAGTAGCGGGGTCACCGGGGAGCTGTTTTTT.

This clone appeared once. The V gene is TRBV28, the J gene TRBJ2-7; unclear D gene. The CDR3 runs 14 residues. CDR1 and CDR2 from the germline V gene are MDHEN and SYDVKM. V lost 3 bases, J lost 0 bases, and 9 bases lay in between. CDR3 residues: CASSFMGGSYEQYF. The CDR3 DNA sequence: TGTGCCAGCAGTTTTATGGGTGGCTCCTACGAGCAGTACTTC.

This clone was counted a few times. The chain couples TRBV19 to TRBJ2-2; 12 bases match TRBD2. Germline loops: CDR1 LNHDA, CDR2 SQIVND (reference sequence). The J segment lost 5 bases and the V segment lost 6 bases, leaving 7 bases of the junction unmatched. The CDR3 runs 16 residues. CDR3 in amino acids: CASRTSGSSKTGELFF. DNA for the CDR3: TGTGCCAGTAGGACTAGCGGGAGTAGTAAGACCGGGGAGCTGTTTTTT.

V and J are TRBV19 and TRBJ2-2; D call uncertain. The CDR3 length is 13 residues. V dropped 7 bases and J dropped 6 bases, with 12 bases sitting between them. Germline V gene data show CDR1 as LNHDA and CDR2 as SQIVND (reference sequence). Written as DNA, the CDR3 is TGTGCCAGTACCCTGTCGGTTGCCGGGGAGCTGTTTTTT. Translating gives CASTLSVAGELFF.

DNA for the CDR3: TGTGCCAGTACACTTCTGGACAGGGGGGTAAACGAGCAGTACTTC. The encoded protein is CASTLLDRGVNEQYF. The chain is built from TRBV19 and TRBJ2-7; TRBD1 matches at 10 bases. Germline CDR1 LNHDA, CDR2 SQIVND (reference sequence). CDR3 length equals 15 residues. Germline trimming cut 7 bases from V and 5 bases from J; bases unmatched to any gene: 11.

V gene TRBV21-1 combines with J gene TRBJ2-7; the DNA was not used to check the table's D call, TRBD2. TRBV21-1 is marked as a pseudogene. The CDR3 extends over 15 amino acids. The CDR3 region is CASSREGGSSYEQYF. CDR3 nucleotide sequence: TGTGCCAGCAGCCGGGAAGGCGGGAGCTCCTACGAGCAGTACTTC.

The chain joins TRBV19 to TRBJ1-4; D possibly corresponds to TRBD1 (5 bases). From germline, CDR1 is LNHDA and CDR2 SQIVND (reference sequence). V shed 10 bases and J shed 0 bases, with 9 bases lying between them. There are 13 residues in the CDR3. CDR3 bases: TGTGCCATTTCAGGGACAACTAATGAAAAACTGTTTTTT. This gives the protein CAISGTTNEKLFF.

V is TRBV29-1 and J is TRBJ1-2; no clear D gene. The CDR3 consists of 12 residues. The V end was cut by 6 bases, the J end by 2 bases, with 10 bases between. CDR1 and CDR2 from the germline V gene are SQVTM and ANQGSEA. The CDR3 bases are TGCAGCGTGTCCGGGCAGAACTATGGCTACACCTTC. Translating it yields CSVSGQNYGYTF.

J is TRBJ2-2 and V is TRBV19; D uncertain. The germline gives CDR1 LNHDA, CDR2 SQIVND (reference sequence). The CDR3 is made up of 12 amino acids. V lost 3 bases and J 9 bases, leaving 8 bases between the germline ends. CDR3: CASSIEGRELFF. The CDR3 DNA reads as TGTGCCAGTAGTATCGAAGGGCGGGAGCTGTTTTTT.